A single sample is the source of the 29 T cell receptor beta chains below, sequenced in a study of shared clonotypes between healthy human individuals. Clones were sequenced by immunoSEQ multiplex PCR, and TCRdb holds only the in-frame ones, with some missing. This sample has 600,000 to 700,000 clones, with about 80% found just once. Sequencing used memory CD4+ T cells sorted from blood. Subset indicated: CD45RA-negative fraction. The receptors stem from a woman in her 30s in good health.

This clone was recorded at least ten times. The rearrangement uses TRBV28 and TRBJ1-2; no definite D call. The CDR3 is made up of 12 amino acids. V was shortened by 7 bases and J by 4 bases, with 10 bases between the two germline ends. From germline, CDR1 is MDHEN and CDR2 SYDVKM. The CDR3 spells CASNHWGYGYTF. CDR3 coding DNA: TGTGCCAGCAACCATTGGGGCTATGGCTACACCTTC.

This sequence joins TRBV7-2 and TRBJ1-2, with D possibly being TRBD1 (5 bases). Per the germline V gene, CDR1 is SGHTA and CDR2 is FQGNSA. The CDR3 has 14 residues. V dropped 2 bases and J dropped 3 bases, with 10 bases sitting between them. CDR3 in amino acids: CASSLNQGDYGYTF. The DNA of the CDR3 is TGTGCCAGCAGCTTAAACCAGGGTGACTATGGCTACACCTTC.

This chain connects TRBV6-6 to TRBJ2-7, with D perhaps TRBD1 (6 bases). This CDR3 is built from 15 residues. The germline V gene has CDR1 MNHNY and CDR2 SVGAGI (reference sequence). The V end lost 5 bases, the J end lost 0 bases, and 14 bases lay between the germline ends. The DNA of the CDR3 is TGTGCCAGCAGTCCCGCGGGCAGGGGCTCCTACGAGCAGTACTTC. It specifies CASSPAGRGSYEQYF.

This chain uses TRBV6-5 with TRBJ2-5; no definite D call. The V gene's germline CDR1 is MNHEY and CDR2 SVGAGI. The CDR3 runs 14 residues. V was pared by 0 bases and J by 4 bases, with 9 bases between. CDR3 coding DNA: TGTGCCAGCAGTTACTCGTTGCCGGGAGAGACCCAGTACTTC. Amino acids: CASSYSLPGETQYF.

The chain recombines TRBV7-9 with TRBJ1-1; TRBD1 is a possible D gene (6 bases). Germline V gene data show CDR1 as SEHNR and CDR2 as FQNEAQ (reference sequence). The ends were cut back, 7 bases at V and 5 bases at J, with 11 bases in the middle. The CDR3 consists of 12 residues. CDR3 in DNA: TGTGCCAGCACCCAAGGGGGGACTGAAGCTTTCTTT. It translates to CASTQGGTEAFF.

The DNA of the CDR3 is TGTGCCAGCAGTTTACAGGGGGCTGGCAAAAACATTCAGTACTTC. It yields the protein CASSLQGAGKNIQYF. The V call is TRBV27, the J call TRBJ2-4, with TRBD1 identical over 8 bases. CDR3 length: 15 amino acids. CDR1 MNHEY and CDR2 SMNVEV come from the germline V gene (reference sequence). Trimming took 2 bases from V and 3 from J; bases not matched to a gene: 3.

For this clone: The same CDR3 also results from other DNA sequences found in this sample. The chain uses TRBV7-8 and TRBJ2-3, with D uncertain. The ends were cut back, 5 bases at V and 2 bases at J, with 8 bases in the middle. Germline V CDR1 and CDR2: SGHVS, FQNEAQ. CDR3 size: 13 residues. This CDR3 reads CASSRYYTDTQYF. For the CDR3, the DNA is TGTGCCAGCAGCCGGTATTACACAGATACGCAGTATTTT. The entire variable domain, with the rest obtained from reference TRBV7-8 and TRBJ2-3, is as follows: GAGVSQSPRYKVAKRGQDVALRCDPISGHVSLFWYQQALGQGPEFLTYFQNEAQLDKSGLPSDRFFAERPEGSVSTLKIQRTQQEDSAVYLCASSRYYTDTQYFGPGTRLTVL.

This clone was seen a handful of times. The V gene is TRBV9, the J gene TRBJ2-1; a weak D match, TRBD1 (6 bases). Germline CDR1 is SGDLS and CDR2 is YYNGEE. V was shortened by 2 bases and J by 8 bases, with 14 bases between the two germline ends. The length of the CDR3 is 14 residues. CDR3 protein: CASSVQSPGDEQFF. The DNA for the CDR3 is TGTGCCAGCAGCGTCCAAAGCCCAGGGGATGAGCAGTTCTTC.

This clone is medium-sized (0.01 to 0.1%) in the sample. This sample includes further DNA sequences coding for the same CDR3. The chain joins TRBV27 to TRBJ2-7; D possibly corresponds to TRBD2 (5 bases). The germline V and J ends were trimmed by 6 bases and 6 bases, with 21 bases remaining between them. This CDR3 has 15 amino acids. Germline V gene data show CDR1 as MNHEY and CDR2 as SMNVEV (reference sequence). DNA for the CDR3: TGTGCCAGCAGCTCCCCCGGCGGCGGGCGTAGCGAGCAGTACTTC. Protein: CASSSPGGGRSEQYF.

This clone was counted a few times. The chain couples TRBV25-1 to TRBJ2-7; 7 bases map to TRBD2. The CDR3 spans 15 residues. V lost 2 bases and J lost 4; bases outside the gene matches: 8. The germline V gene encodes CDR1 MGHDK and CDR2 SYGVNS. CDR3 nucleotide sequence: TGTGCCAGCAGTGAAAGCGGGATGCCACTTTACGAGCAGTACTTC. As protein: CASSESGMPLYEQYF.

The chain combines TRBV5-1 with TRBJ1-3; perhaps TRBD1 as D (6 bases). The CDR3 length is 14 residues. V dropped 3 bases and J dropped 8 bases, with 15 bases sitting between them. Germline V lookup: CDR1 SGHRS, CDR2 YFSETQ. DNA of the CDR3: TGCGCCAGCAGCTGGCAGGGGAAAGGGGACACCATATATTTT. It yields the protein CASSWQGKGDTIYF. Using reference TRBV5-1 and TRBJ1-3 for the parts outside the CDR3, the full variable domain is KAGVTQTPRYLIKTRGQQVTLSCSPISGHRSVSWYQQTPGQGLQFLFEYFSETQRNKGNFPGRFSGRQFSNSRSEMNVSTLELGDSALYLCASSWQGKGDTIYFGEGSWLTVV.

The rearrangement links TRBV19 to TRBJ2-1; no reliable D call. V lost 9 bases to trimming and J lost 7 bases, with 10 bases between them. This CDR3 is 11 amino acids long. The germline gives CDR1 LNHDA, CDR2 SQIVND (reference sequence). The CDR3 is CASSVVNEQFF. The CDR3 DNA is TGTGCCAGCAGTGTGGTGAATGAGCAGTTCTTC.

The chain links TRBV18 to TRBJ1-3; the match to TRBD1 covers 11 bases. The germline gives CDR1 KGHSH, CDR2 LQKENI. CDR3 length: 18 amino acids. J lost 1 base, V lost 3 bases, and 8 bases had no gene match. The CDR3 coding sequence is TGTGCCAGCTCACCGGCGGACAGGGGGCTGACTTCTGGAAACACCATATATTTT. Encoded protein: CASSPADRGLTSGNTIYF.

This chain uses TRBV15 with TRBJ2-2; D gene uncertain. The V and J ends lost 0 bases and 6 bases respectively, with 8 bases between them. This CDR3 spans 14 amino acids. In germline, CDR1 is LNHNV, CDR2 YYDKDF (reference sequence). The CDR3 bases are TGTGCCACCAGCAGAGATACAGTCTCCGGGGAGCTGTTTTTT. Translating it yields CATSRDTVSGELFF. Complete variable domain (other parts from reference TRBV15 and TRBJ2-2): DAMVIQNPRYQVTQFGKPVTLSCSQTLNHNVMYWYQQKSSQAPKLLFHYYDKDFNNEADTPDNFQSRRPNTSFCFLDIRSPGLGDTAMYLCATSRDTVSGELFFGEGSRLTVL.

Comments on this clone: One base away lies a much larger clone, so this may be a sequencing read error. This sample includes further DNA sequences coding for the same CDR3. V usage is TRBV5-1 and J usage is TRBJ2-1; no reliable D call. Trimming shortened V by 0 bases and J by 0 bases, and 4 bases separated the two germline ends. Germline lookup yields CDR1 SGHRS and CDR2 YFSETQ. The CDR3 covers 14 residues. This CDR3 is CASSLGNSYNEQFF. The CDR3 coding sequence is TGCGCCAGCAGCTTGGGGAACTCCTACAATGAGCAGTTCTTC.

The rearrangement uses TRBV30 and TRBJ2-1, with 9 bases fitting TRBD2. Germline trimming cut 0 bases from V and 4 bases from J; bases unmatched to any gene: 4. Per germline, CDR1 GTSNPN and CDR2 SVGIG (reference sequence). CDR3 size: 15 residues. CDR3 coding DNA: TGTGCCTGGAGTGTCTGGCGGGAGGGGTACAATGAGCAGTTCTTC. This codes for CAWSVWREGYNEQFF.

V usage is TRBV7-9 and J usage is TRBJ1-4, with TRBD1 identical over 8 bases. CDR1 is SEHNR, CDR2 FQNEAQ, per germline (reference sequence). The CDR3 contains 14 residues. V lost 6 bases to trimming and J lost 5 bases; unmatched junction nucleotides: 5. The CDR3 reads CASRGGTGNEKLFF. The CDR3 DNA follows: TGTGCCAGCAGGGGCGGGACAGGAAATGAAAAACTGTTTTTT.

This clone was seen at least ten times. V gene TRBV28 combines with J gene TRBJ2-7; 11 bases agree with TRBD1. V lost 10 bases, J lost 5 bases, and 10 bases stayed unmatched. The germline gives CDR1 MDHEN, CDR2 SYDVKM. The CDR3 loop spans 14 amino acids. In DNA, the CDR3 is TGTGCCACCAATGGACAGGGGGCAATCGACGAGCAGTACTTC. As protein: CATNGQGAIDEQYF.

This clone has just a few counts. The chain couples TRBV19 to TRBJ1-1; 7 bases are shared with TRBD1. Germline V gene sequence: CDR1 LNHDA, CDR2 SQIVND (reference sequence). This CDR3 spans 13 amino acids. The V gene end was trimmed by 6 bases and the J gene end by 4 bases; junction bases not matched to a gene: 5. The CDR3 bases are TGTGCCAGTAGGGCACAGGGGAGCACTGAAGCTTTCTTT. This encodes CASRAQGSTEAFF.

V usage is TRBV5-6 and J usage is TRBJ2-1, with unresolved D. V lost 2 bases and J lost 10, with 7 bases in between. Germline values: CDR1 SGHDT, CDR2 YYEEEE. The CDR3 runs to 11 residues. The CDR3 spells CASSFSREQFF. CDR3 DNA sequence: TGTGCCAGCAGCTTTTCCAGGGAGCAGTTCTTC.

This chain links TRBV4-1 with TRBJ2-5; 8 positions match TRBD1. Trimming cost V 5 bases and J 2 bases; bases outside gene matches: 7. Germline V gene lookup returns CDR1 MGHRA and CDR2 YSYEKL. The CDR3 extends over 15 amino acids. Here the CDR3 reads CASSYDRGRQETQYF. The CDR3 region has the DNA TGCGCCAGCAGCTACGACAGGGGTAGGCAAGAGACCCAGTACTTC.

This clone has more than one count but fewer than ten. The sample carries other DNA sequences with the same CDR3. This chain connects TRBV5-1 to TRBJ2-1, with 9 nucleotides matching TRBD2. The V and J ends lost 4 bases and 4 bases, in that order; junction bases with no gene match: 6. This CDR3 is 15 amino acids long. Germline CDR1 SGHRS, CDR2 YFSETQ. For the CDR3, the DNA is TGCGCCAGCAGCGTATCGACTAGCGGATACAATGAGCAGTTCTTC. As protein: CASSVSTSGYNEQFF.

The chain joins TRBV28 to TRBJ2-7; 13 bases map to TRBD2. The CDR3 has 15 residues. The V gene end was trimmed by 3 bases and the J gene end by 4 bases; junction bases not matched to a gene: 3. CDR1 is MDHEN and CDR2 is SYDVKM in the germline V gene. The CDR3: CASSFLTSGRYEQYF. Written as DNA, the CDR3 is TGTGCCAGCAGTTTCCTGACTAGCGGGAGGTACGAGCAGTACTTC.

The V gene is TRBV10-3, the J gene TRBJ2-2; D is undetermined. Germline values: CDR1 ENHRY, CDR2 SYGVKD. V lost 0 bases and J lost 5, with 7 bases in between. The CDR3 has 14 amino acids. The CDR3 coding sequence is TGTGCCATCAGTGAGTCGGGTGGGACCGGGGAGCTGTTTTTT. Translation: CAISESGGTGELFF.

The rearrangement joins TRBV5-1 to TRBJ1-2; 9 nucleotides agree with TRBD1. The ends lost 2 bases at V and 7 bases at J; junction bases unmatched: 9. The CDR3 is 15 residues long. The germline gives CDR1 SGHRS, CDR2 YFSETQ. The CDR3 protein is CASSFGDRDSAGYTF. The DNA of the CDR3 is TGCGCCAGCAGCTTCGGGGACAGGGATTCGGCTGGCTACACCTTC.

The V call is TRBV18, the J call TRBJ1-2; D remains ambiguous. V was trimmed by 3 bases and J by 5 bases, leaving 16 bases between them. The CDR3 spans 15 residues. Germline-derived CDR1 and CDR2 are KGHSH and LQKENI. DNA of the CDR3: TGTGCCAGCTCACCGGGTAATAGCGGAAATTATGGCTACACCTTC. It translates to CASSPGNSGNYGYTF.

The chain recombines TRBV6-1 with TRBJ2-7; maybe TRBD2 (7 bases). V was clipped by 6 bases and J by 5 bases, with 17 bases between them. The CDR3 is 14 amino acids. Germline CDR1 and CDR2: MNHNS and SASEGT. The CDR3 DNA reads as TGTGCCAGCAGAGAAATGGGGGGGCGGGACGAGCAGTACTTC. This codes for CASREMGGRDEQYF.

The chain couples TRBV10-2 to TRBJ2-7, with D possibly being TRBD1 (6 bases). The CDR3 length is 14 residues. Germline assignment: CDR1 WSHSY and CDR2 SAAADI. V was clipped by 11 bases and J by 2 bases, with 19 bases between them. CDR3 residues: CAVLASEGAYEQYF. The CDR3 coding sequence is TGCGCCGTCCTCGCCTCAGAGGGGGCCTACGAGCAGTACTTC.

The V gene is TRBV5-4, the J gene TRBJ2-1; 7 positions match TRBD2. Germline assignment: CDR1 SGHNT and CDR2 YYREEE (reference sequence). This CDR3 is built from 16 residues. Germline trimming cut 0 bases from V and 1 base from J; bases unmatched to any gene: 4. CDR3 coding DNA: TGTGCCAGCAGCTTGGGCGGGAGTAGGTCCTACAATGAGCAGTTCTTC. Amino acid sequence: CASSLGGSRSYNEQFF.